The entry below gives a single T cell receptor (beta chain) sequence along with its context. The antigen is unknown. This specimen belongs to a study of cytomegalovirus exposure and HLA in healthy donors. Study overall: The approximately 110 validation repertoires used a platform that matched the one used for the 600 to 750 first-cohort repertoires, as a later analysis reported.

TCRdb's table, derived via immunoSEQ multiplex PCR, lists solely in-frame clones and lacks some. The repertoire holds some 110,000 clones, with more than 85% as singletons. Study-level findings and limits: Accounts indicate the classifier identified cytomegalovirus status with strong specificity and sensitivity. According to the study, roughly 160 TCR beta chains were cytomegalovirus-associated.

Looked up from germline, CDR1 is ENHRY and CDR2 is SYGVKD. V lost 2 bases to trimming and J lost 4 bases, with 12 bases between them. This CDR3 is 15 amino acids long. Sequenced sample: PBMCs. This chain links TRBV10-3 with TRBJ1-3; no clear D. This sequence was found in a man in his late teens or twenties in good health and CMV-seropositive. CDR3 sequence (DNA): TGTGCCATCAGTGAGACGAGGTACGCCGGAAACACCATATATTTT. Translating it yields CAISETRYAGNTIYF.